This is a list of T cell receptor beta chains from one sample in a study of T cells in Graves' hyperthyroidism and ophthalmopathy. TCRdb re-analysed the multiplex PCR reads in MiXCR, keeping a single row per CDR3 protein. This table has some 740,000 distinct CDR3 sequences, 13% to 15% appearing once. What was sequenced was blood. The receptor source for this set is a woman younger than 35 with Graves' hyperthyroidism. Each CDR3 is given with its conserved first and last residue. A D gene is named only where the DNA matches it firmly. Expanded clones are given a class, and other clones once, few, many or no size at all.

d_gene	v_gene	j_gene	abundance	CDR3aa	CDR3nt
.	TRBV30	TRBJ2-1	many	CAWRRGSYNEQFF	TGTGCCTGGAGGAGGGGGTCCTACAATGAGCAGTTCTTC
.	TRBV19	TRBJ1-5	few	CASSIERTDSNQPQHF	TGTGCCAGTAGTATAGAAAGGACAGATAGCAATCAGCCCCAGCATTTT
TRBD1	TRBV11-3	TRBJ2-7	.	CASSSTGGHEQYF	TGTGCCAGCAGCTCAACAGGGGGCCACGAGCAGTACTTC
.	TRBV10-3	TRBJ2-2	once	CAISHNRDGELFF	TGTGCCATCAGCCATAACAGGGACGGGGAGCTGTTTTTT
.	TRBV27	TRBJ2-2	many	CASSLLVRGRTGELFF	TGTGCCAGCAGTTTATTAGTCAGGGGACGCACCGGGGAGCTGTTTTTT
.	TRBV7-9	TRBJ2-1	.	CASSLGSGGNEQFF	TGTGCCAGCAGCTTGGGTTCGGGTGGGAATGAGCAGTTCTTC
.	TRBV30	TRBJ1-5	many	CAWSVVGGPNQPQHF	TGTGCCTGGAGTGTAGTCGGAGGACCTAATCAGCCCCAGCATTTT
TRBD1	TRBV12-3/TRBV12-4	TRBJ2-7	many	CASSLTRQGVMEQYF	TGTGCCAGCAGTTTAACCAGACAGGGGGTGATGGAGCAGTACTTC
.	TRBV7-9	TRBJ2-6	few	CASSSFRGRAGANVLTF	TGTGCCAGCAGTTCCTTCCGGGGTCGGGCTGGGGCCAACGTCCTGACTTTC
TRBD1	TRBV20-1	TRBJ1-1	many	CSARQGAQAPEAFF	TGCAGTGCTAGACAGGGGGCCCAAGCCCCTGAAGCTTTCTTT
.	TRBV6-1	TRBJ1-1	many	CASSEEGKMNTEAFF	TGTGCCAGCAGTGAAGAGGGTAAAATGAACACTGAAGCTTTCTTT
.	TRBV10-2	TRBJ2-1	.	CASSGPAPSYNEQFF	TGCGCCAGCAGTGGCCCAGCCCCCTCCTACAATGAGCAGTTCTTC
TRBD1	TRBV28	TRBJ2-7	.	CASRHTTGVQRGDYEQYF	TGTGCCAGCAGGCACACGACAGGGGTTCAAAGGGGGGACTACGAGCAGTACTTC
TRBD2	TRBV11-2	TRBJ2-3	many	CASSHGRTSGRSDTQYF	TGTGCCAGCAGTCACGGCCGAACTAGCGGGAGGTCAGATACGCAGTATTTT
TRBD1	TRBV2	TRBJ1-4	few	CASSEAPRSTGDRGGEKLFF	TGTGCCAGCAGTGAAGCGCCCAGGTCCACTGGCGACAGGGGAGGGGAAAAACTGTTTTTT
.	TRBV20-1	TRBJ2-2	few	CSARDGMLVGRTGELFF	TGCAGTGCTAGAGATGGAATGCTAGTGGGTAGAACCGGGGAGCTGTTTTTT
.	TRBV7-9	TRBJ1-1	few	CASSLKRVGNTEAFF	TGTGCCAGCAGCTTAAAGCGGGTGGGGAACACTGAAGCTTTCTTT
TRBD1	TRBV7-9	TRBJ2-1	.	CASSFPRQGPYNEQFF	TGTGCCAGCAGCTTCCCCCGACAGGGCCCCTACAATGAGCAGTTCTTC
TRBD2	TRBV19	TRBJ2-7	many	CASRLAGGPSSYEQYF	TGTGCCAGCCGACTAGCGGGAGGGCCTAGTAGCTACGAGCAGTACTTC
TRBD2	TRBV29-1	TRBJ2-1	few	CSVNALAGGAYNEQFF	TGCAGCGTTAATGCCTTAGCGGGAGGCGCCTACAATGAGCAGTTCTTC
.	TRBV3-1	TRBJ2-7	.	CASSTRGGYTYEQYF	TGTGCCAGCAGTACGAGGGGGGGCTACACCTACGAGCAGTACTTC
.	TRBV9	TRBJ2-7	.	CASSVGFPSTYEQYF	TGTGCCAGCAGCGTAGGATTCCCGAGCACCTACGAGCAGTACTTC
TRBD1	TRBV12-5	TRBJ2-1	few	CASGAGQGSYNEQFF	TGTGCTAGTGGTGCGGGACAGGGGTCCTACAATGAGCAGTTCTTC
.	TRBV20-1	TRBJ1-5	few	CSARGRPYSNQPQHF	TGCAGTGCTAGAGGCCGGCCCTATAGCAATCAGCCCCAGCATTTT
.	TRBV7-9	TRBJ2-1	few	CAGRGVYNEQFF	TGTGCCGGGAGGGGGGTATACAATGAGCAGTTCTTC
TRBD2	TRBV6-2/TRBV6-3	TRBJ2-7	many	CASKPRGGSADEQYF	TGTGCCAGCAAACCCCGCGGGGGATCGGCTGACGAGCAGTACTTC
TRBD2	TRBV9	TRBJ2-1	.	CASSVGLAVLPYHEQFF	TGTGCCAGCAGCGTGGGACTAGCGGTCCTACCGTACCATGAGCAGTTCTTC
TRBD1	TRBV6-1	TRBJ1-2	few	CATTSGQGVNYGYTF	TGTGCCACCACTTCTGGACAGGGGGTTAACTATGGCTACACCTTC
.	TRBV4-2	TRBJ2-7	many	CASSQGGDTYEQYF	TGTGCCAGCAGCCAAGGCGGGGATACCTACGAGCAGTACTTC
.	TRBV27	TRBJ1-6	.	CASSFRSYSPLHF	TGTGCCAGCAGTTTTCGGTCTTACTCACCCCTCCACTTT
.	TRBV2	TRBJ1-1	many	CASSGGTLNTEAFF	TGTGCCAGCAGCGGAGGGACATTGAACACTGAAGCTTTCTTT
TRBD1	TRBV4-2	TRBJ1-5	many	CASSQEGQWHQPQHF	TGTGCCAGCAGCCAAGAGGGACAGTGGCATCAGCCCCAGCATTTT
TRBD1	TRBV11-2	TRBJ1-6	many	CASSLGDRGFSPLHF	TGTGCCAGCAGCTTGGGGGACAGGGGATTTTCACCCCTCCACTTT
.	TRBV29-1	TRBJ2-5	few	CSAKPSRPGETQYF	TGCAGCGCAAAACCATCCCGTCCGGGAGAGACCCAGTACTTC
TRBD2	TRBV15	TRBJ2-2	.	CATSRTAGVAGELFF	TGTGCCACCAGCAGAACAGCGGGGGTAGCCGGGGAGCTGTTTTTT
.	TRBV27	TRBJ2-2	.	CASSGYKGTGELFF	TGTGCCAGCAGTGGGTACAAGGGAACCGGGGAGCTGTTTTTT
.	TRBV2	TRBJ2-7	many	CASFPGSRYEQYF	TGTGCCAGCTTTCCCGGGAGCAGGTACGAGCAGTACTTC
.	TRBV27	TRBJ1-2	few	CASSPSDSETYGYTF	TGTGCCAGCAGTCCCTCGGACAGTGAGACTTATGGCTACACCTTC
.	TRBV25-1	TRBJ2-2	.	CASSSERFGKSRSGELFF	TGTGCCAGCAGCTCAGAGCGGTTTGGGAAATCAAGGTCCGGGGAGCTGTTTTTT
TRBD2	TRBV20-1	TRBJ2-3	many	CSADSGKDTQYF	TGCAGTGCAGATAGCGGGAAGGATACGCAGTATTTT
.	TRBV11-3	TRBJ2-1	.	CASVSVPGSYNEQFF	TGTGCCAGCGTTTCCGTACCAGGCTCCTACAATGAGCAGTTCTTC
TRBD2	TRBV18	TRBJ2-1	many	CASSPGTSAEQFF	TGTGCCAGCTCCCCCGGGACTAGTGCTGAGCAGTTCTTC
TRBD1	TRBV10-3	TRBJ2-7	.	CAISWDREEQYF	TGTGCCATCAGCTGGGACAGGGAAGAGCAGTACTTC
TRBD2	TRBV7-3	TRBJ2-2	.	CASSPIAGVSGELFF	TGTGCCAGCAGCCCAATAGCGGGAGTGTCGGGGGAGCTGTTTTTT
.	TRBV9	TRBJ1-5	.	CASSVDGARNQPQHF	TGTGCCAGCAGCGTAGATGGGGCTCGAAATCAGCCCCAGCATTTT
.	TRBV30	TRBJ2-7	many	CAWSVGRFYEQYF	TGTGCCTGGAGTGTTGGCAGATTCTACGAGCAGTACTTC
.	TRBV7-2	TRBJ1-1	many	CASSPQRGAEAFF	TGTGCCAGCAGCCCCCAGCGGGGCGCTGAAGCTTTCTTT
.	TRBV3-1	TRBJ2-1	few	CASSRSDQGDYEQFF	TGTGCCAGCAGCCGCTCGGATCAGGGGGACTATGAGCAGTTCTTC
.	TRBV2	TRBJ2-2	.	CASSGEMNTGELFF	TGTGCCAGCAGTGGAGAGATGAACACCGGGGAGCTGTTTTTT
.	TRBV28	TRBJ2-7	.	CASSLSIGGTARTYEQYF	TGTGCCAGCAGTTTAAGCATCGGCGGGACAGCCCGAACCTACGAGCAGTACTTC
TRBD1	TRBV6-6	TRBJ2-5	few	CASSYSLGQAGWETQYF	TGTGCCAGCAGTTACTCCCTCGGACAGGCTGGGTGGGAGACCCAGTACTTC